This T cell receptor (beta chain) was found in a study of blood T cell repertoires in COVID-19. Overall study: Resolution of symptoms, clearance, or two negative PCRs was present in recovered Cohort 3 donors. From T cells, B-cell-depleted T cells, or PBMCs came the material, which was cDNA or gDNA.

The ends were cut back, 3 bases at V and 1 base at J, with 6 bases in the middle. CDR3 length: 13 residues. The germline V gene has CDR1 KGHDR and CDR2 SFDVKD. Clones were read by immunoSEQ multiplex PCR, and TCRdb kept only the in-frame ones, dropping some. The profile covers a few hundred thousand clones, with 88% appearing a single time and approximately 2% taken by the ten largest. Participants came from under 30 US areas, aged roughly 18 to 95 years. Cohort placement rested on clinical history that participants reported themselves. The sequenced sample consisted of PBMCs or T cells enriched from blood (not recorded which). This chain links TRBV24-1 with TRBJ2-7; D remains unclear. The TCR comes from an older woman in a cohort exposed to, infected with or recovered from COVID-19 (not recorded which). CDR3 in DNA: TGTGCCACCAGTGATGTCAAATCCTACGAGCAGTACTTC. Translation: CATSDVKSYEQYF.